The next 21 T cell receptor beta chains were all read from a single sample in a study of T-cell reconstitution after alpha-beta-depleted transplantation in children (dated by TCRdb to about 2016). The library was produced with PCR. These reads were obtained on an Illumina HiSeq 2500. Molecular barcoding was employed in the preparation of TCR libraries, with unique molecular identifiers being used to normalize TCRbeta repertoire quantification. The raw public reads went through TCRdb reprocessing: fastp at Q25, MiXCR clone calling, in-frame beta chains kept. Rows with a matching CDR3 protein are joined into one entry that keeps the most common DNA and genes. The table for this sample lists more than 500,000 distinct CDR3 sequences; roughly 10% of them were counted only once. About 15% of the sample rests with the top ten. The meaning of the sample's treatment or condition label: allogeneic hematopoietic cell transplantation with graft depleted of TCRalphabeta T cells and CD19 B cells.

The sequences come from PBMCs, mostly from graft donor cells, collected 180 days after TCRalphabeta/CD19-depleted stem cell transplant. The receptor set was obtained from a female patient between 2 and 15 years old who had a stem cell transplant for aplastic anemia, so the T cells may come from the graft donor.

This clonotype has just a few counts. The chain has TRBV10-3 and TRBJ2-5; the match to TRBD2 covers 14 bases. Germline V gene lookup returns CDR1 ENHRY and CDR2 SYGVKD. V lost 10 bases to trimming and J lost 2 bases; unmatched junction nucleotides: 15. The CDR3 runs 18 residues. For the CDR3, the DNA is TGTGCCAGCGCAAGCGGGACTAGCGGGAGAGTATCACAAGAGACCCAGTACTTC. Protein: CASASGTSGRVSQETQYF.

This chain joins TRBV12-3 or TRBV12-4 and TRBJ1-2, with D perhaps TRBD1 (6 bases). The CDR3 is 14 amino acids. V was clipped by 6 bases and J by 4 bases, with 15 bases between them. Here the CDR3 reads CASSLGQYSYGYTF. Written as DNA, the CDR3 is TGTGCCAGCAGCCTTGGACAGTACAGCTATGGCTACACCTTC.

V gene TRBV6-5 combines with J gene TRBJ1-1, with 11 bases identical to TRBD1. The CDR3 consists of 16 residues. CDR1 is MNHEY and CDR2 is SVGAGI in the germline V gene. V was pared by 2 bases and J by 1 base, with 3 bases of the junction left unmatched. The CDR3 DNA sequence: TGTGCCAGCAGTTACGGGACAGGGGGACCGAACACTGAAGCTTTCTTT. Protein sequence: CASSYGTGGPNTEAFF.

This clonotype was counted at least ten times. V and J are TRBV7-3 and TRBJ2-1; 11 bases are shared with TRBD1. The CDR3 is made up of 17 amino acids. V dropped 4 bases and J dropped 3; count of bases not matched to a gene: 8. Per the germline V gene, CDR1 is SGHTA and CDR2 is FQGTGA. CDR3 region: CASSSLGGTGGYNEQFF. Written as DNA, the CDR3 is TGTGCCAGCAGCTCATTGGGTGGGACAGGGGGCTACAATGAGCAGTTCTTC.

The table lists this clonotype with a few counts. The rearrangement joins TRBV10-2 to TRBJ2-1, with TRBD2 identical over 13 bases. Germline trimming cut 4 bases from V and 8 bases from J; bases unmatched to any gene: 8. CDR3 length: 16 amino acids. Germline-derived CDR1 and CDR2 are WSHSY and SAAADI. CDR3 residues: CASSGGTSGIRYEQFF. The CDR3 DNA reads as TGCGCCAGCAGTGGGGGGACTAGCGGGATAAGGTATGAGCAGTTCTTC.

This clonotype was counted a few times. CDR3 coding DNA: TGTGCCAGCAGCTTTAACAGGGGTCCCCTGAACACTGAAGCTTTCTTT. Translating gives CASSFNRGPLNTEAFF. The chain is built from TRBV7-8 and TRBJ1-1; the match to TRBD1 covers 7 bases. There are 16 residues in the CDR3. CDR1 is SGHVS and CDR2 is FQNEAQ in the germline V gene. Trimming cost V 3 bases and J 0 bases; bases outside gene matches: 7.

This clonotype was picked up a small number of times. The chain has TRBV11-2 and TRBJ2-7; 11 nucleotides line up with TRBD2. Unmatched junction bases numbered 4, after V lost 3 bases and J lost 6 bases. Germline V gene lookup returns CDR1 SGHAT and CDR2 FQNNGV. CDR3 size: 14 residues. The CDR3 sequence: CASSLGLAESEQYV. CDR3 DNA sequence: TGTGCCAGCAGCTTGGGACTAGCGGAGTCCGAGCAGTACGTC.

This clonotype was detected many times. This chain connects TRBV29-1 to TRBJ2-5, with no clear D. The CDR3 covers 11 residues. CDR1 is SQVTM, CDR2 ANQGSEA, per germline. Trimming removed 4 bases at V and 4 bases at J, with 7 bases between. Written as DNA, the CDR3 is TGCAGCGTTGGATGGGCAGAGACCCAGTACTTC. Translation gives CSVGWAETQYF.

Here the CDR3 DNA reads TGCAGCGTACCCTTGGACAGGGCCCCCCACAATGAGCAGTTCTTC. Amino acid sequence: CSVPLDRAPHNEQFF. The chain combines TRBV29-1 with TRBJ2-1; 8 positions agree with TRBD1. Germline values: CDR1 SQVTM, CDR2 ANQGSEA. The CDR3 sequence is 15 residues long. J gave up 5 bases and V 6 bases, and 12 bases lay outside the gene matches.

This clonotype was seen only a few times. The rearrangement links TRBV20-1 to TRBJ2-1, with D tentatively TRBD2 (5 bases). V lost 4 bases to trimming and J lost 0 bases, with 10 bases between them. The CDR3 covers 14 residues. CDR1 and CDR2 (germline): DFQATT, SNEGSKA (reference sequence). CDR3: CSAMRTGSYNEQFF. CDR3 DNA: TGCAGTGCTATGCGGACTGGCTCCTACAATGAGCAGTTCTTC.

V is TRBV5-1 and J is TRBJ2-1; TRBD2 matches 9 bases. V was clipped by 2 bases and J by 8 bases; unmatched bases: 11. The CDR3 extends over 16 amino acids. The V gene's germline CDR1 is SGHRS and CDR2 YFSETQ. CDR3 region: CASSLSGAGGGHEQFF. CDR3 sequence (DNA): TGCGCCAGCAGCTTATCGGGGGCGGGAGGGGGCCATGAGCAGTTCTTC.

The chain is built from TRBV7-2 and TRBJ1-1; TRBD1 might be the D (6 bases). The germline CDR1 and CDR2 sequences are SGHTA and FQGNSA. The CDR3 is made up of 13 amino acids. Trimming removed 1 base from V and 8 bases from J, with 11 bases in between. In nucleotides, the CDR3 is TGTGCCAGCAGCTTAGGACAGGTCCCCGAAGCTTTCTTT. Its protein is CASSLGQVPEAFF.

This clonotype was found a few times. V is TRBV5-1 and J is TRBJ2-7; D could derive from TRBD1 or TRBD2 (6 bases each). Per germline, CDR1 SGHRS and CDR2 YFSETQ. The CDR3 contains 15 residues. Trimming removed 4 bases from V and 1 base from J, with 15 bases in between. The chain's CDR3 is CASSLRGQPSYEQYF. The CDR3 DNA follows: TGCGCCAGCAGCCTCCGGGGGCAACCGTCCTACGAGCAGTACTTC. Together with reference TRBV5-1 and TRBJ2-7, the CDR3 gives the full variable domain: KAGVTQTPRYLIKTRGQQVTLSCSPISGHRSVSWYQQTPGQGLQFLFEYFSETQRNKGNFPGRFSGRQFSNSRSEMNVSTLELGDSALYLCASSLRGQPSYEQYFGPGTRLTVT.

This clonotype was recorded at least ten times. The chain carries TRBV11-3 and TRBJ2-1; tentatively, D is TRBD1 or TRBD2 (6 bases each). The CDR3 contains 13 residues. Per germline, CDR1 SGHNT and CDR2 YENEEA. The V gene lost 5 bases and the J gene lost 8 bases, with 13 bases spanning the gap. For the CDR3, the DNA is TGTGCCAGCAGCCCTTTAGGGGGGTATGAGCAGTTCTTC. Protein product: CASSPLGGYEQFF. The variable domain in full, with the rest retrieved from reference TRBV11-3 and TRBJ2-1, is EAGVVQSPRYKIIEKKQPVAFWCNPISGHNTLYWYLQNLGQGPELLIRYENEEAVDDSQLPKDRFSAERLKGVDSTLKIQPAELGDSAVYLCASSPLGGYEQFFGPGTRLTVL.

This clonotype appeared many times. The chain uses TRBV6-5 and TRBJ1-1; no clear D gene. Germline CDR1 reads MNHEY; CDR2 reads SVGAGI. The CDR3 consists of 15 residues. Trimming shortened V by 2 bases and J by 0 bases, and 10 bases separated the two germline ends. The CDR3 sequence is CASSYMGRMNTEAFF. As DNA, the CDR3 is TGTGCCAGCAGTTACATGGGGAGAATGAACACTGAAGCTTTCTTT.

The chain uses TRBV20-1 and TRBJ1-3; D perhaps matches TRBD1 (5 bases). CDR1 and CDR2 from the germline V gene are DFQATT and SNEGSKA (reference sequence). The CDR3 consists of 11 residues. Trimming took off 6 bases at V and 8 bases at J, with 11 bases between the two ends. The CDR3 sequence is CSAGRGDTIYF. The CDR3 DNA sequence: TGCAGTGCAGGGAGGGGAGACACCATATATTTT.

This clonotype has at least ten counts. V and J are TRBV5-1 and TRBJ2-1; D tentatively fits TRBD1 or TRBD2 (5 bases each). Germline CDR1 reads SGHRS; CDR2 reads YFSETQ. V was shortened by 0 bases and J by 0 bases, with 10 bases between the two germline ends. The CDR3 contains 16 residues. CDR3 coding DNA: TGCGCCAGCAGCTTGGGAGGGACGAGCTCCTACAATGAGCAGTTCTTC. Translation gives CASSLGGTSSYNEQFF.

This clonotype was counted a few times. The chain links TRBV20-1 to TRBJ1-2; no definite D call. V lost 2 bases to trimming and J lost 2 bases, with 12 bases between them. Germline CDR1 reads DFQATT; CDR2 reads SNEGSKA (reference sequence). This CDR3 contains 14 residues. The CDR3 sequence: CSARIWTVNYGYTF. The CDR3 coding sequence is TGCAGTGCTAGAATATGGACCGTGAACTATGGCTACACCTTC.

This clonotype showed up just a few times. V gene TRBV4-3 combines with J gene TRBJ2-1; D is uncertain. The CDR3 contains 13 residues. CDR1 and CDR2 (germline): LGHNA, YSLEER. V was pared by 0 bases and J by 6 bases, with 6 bases between. In DNA, the CDR3 is TGCGCCAGCAGCCAAGATCGCTTCAATGAGCAGTTCTTC. This translates into CASSQDRFNEQFF.

This sequence joins TRBV4-3 and TRBJ2-2; 8 nucleotides align to TRBD1. The CDR3 covers 15 residues. Trimming took 3 bases from V and 6 from J; bases not matched to a gene: 6. The germline V gene has CDR1 LGHNA and CDR2 YSLEER. The CDR3 loop is CASSQAGGNAGELFF. The CDR3 DNA follows: TGCGCCAGCAGCCAGGCAGGGGGCAACGCCGGGGAGCTGTTTTTT.

This clonotype has only a few counts. This chain connects TRBV7-9 to TRBJ2-5; TRBD1 matches 10 bases. Per germline, CDR1 SEHNR and CDR2 FQNEAQ (reference sequence). V shed 5 bases, J shed 0 bases, and the junction held 6 bases outside the gene matches. The CDR3 sequence is 16 residues long. The CDR3 reads CASSAPGQGNQETQYF. The CDR3 DNA reads as TGTGCCAGCAGCGCGCCGGGACAGGGGAACCAAGAGACCCAGTACTTC.